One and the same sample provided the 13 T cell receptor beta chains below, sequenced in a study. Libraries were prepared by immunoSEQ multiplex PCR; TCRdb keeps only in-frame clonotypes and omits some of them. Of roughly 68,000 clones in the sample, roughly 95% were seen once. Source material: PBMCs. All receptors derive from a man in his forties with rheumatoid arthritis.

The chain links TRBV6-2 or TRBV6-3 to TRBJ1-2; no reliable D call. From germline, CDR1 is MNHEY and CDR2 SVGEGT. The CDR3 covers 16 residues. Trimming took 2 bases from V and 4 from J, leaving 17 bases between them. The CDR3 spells CASSYEYVLLGYGYTF. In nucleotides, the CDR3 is TGTGCCAGCAGTTACGAATATGTACTGCTGGGCTATGGCTACACCTTC.

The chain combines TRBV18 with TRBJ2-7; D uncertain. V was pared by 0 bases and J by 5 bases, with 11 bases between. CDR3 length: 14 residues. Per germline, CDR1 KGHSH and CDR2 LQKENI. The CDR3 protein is CASSPPNGDHEQYF. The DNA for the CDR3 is TGTGCCAGCTCACCACCGAATGGTGACCACGAGCAGTACTTC.

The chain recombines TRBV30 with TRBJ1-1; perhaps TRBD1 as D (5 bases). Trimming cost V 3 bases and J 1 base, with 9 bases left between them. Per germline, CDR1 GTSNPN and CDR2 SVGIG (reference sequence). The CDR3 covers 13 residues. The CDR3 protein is CAWSLTANTEAFF. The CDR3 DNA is TGTGCCTGGAGCCTGACAGCGAACACTGAAGCTTTCTTT.

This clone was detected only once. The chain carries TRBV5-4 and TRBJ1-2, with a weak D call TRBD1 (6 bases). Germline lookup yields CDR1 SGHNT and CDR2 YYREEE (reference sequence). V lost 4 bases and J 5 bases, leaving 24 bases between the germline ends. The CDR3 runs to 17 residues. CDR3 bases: TGTGCCAGCAGCGCGCCTTCCGGGACACCAAATCCATATGGCTACACCTTC. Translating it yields CASSAPSGTPNPYGYTF.

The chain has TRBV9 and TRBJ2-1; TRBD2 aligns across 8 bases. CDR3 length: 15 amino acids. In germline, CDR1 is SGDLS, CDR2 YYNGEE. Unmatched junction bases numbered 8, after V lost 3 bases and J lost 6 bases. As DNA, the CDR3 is TGTGCCAGCAGCGGGGGGTCTAGCGGGCGCAATGAGCAGTTCTTC. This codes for CASSGGSSGRNEQFF. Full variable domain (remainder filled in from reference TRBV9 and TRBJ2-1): DSGVTQTPKHLITATGQRVTLRCSPRSGDLSVYWYQQSLDQGLQFLIQYYNGEERAKGNILERFSAQQFPDLHSELNLSSLELGDSALYFCASSGGSSGRNEQFFGPGTRLTVL.

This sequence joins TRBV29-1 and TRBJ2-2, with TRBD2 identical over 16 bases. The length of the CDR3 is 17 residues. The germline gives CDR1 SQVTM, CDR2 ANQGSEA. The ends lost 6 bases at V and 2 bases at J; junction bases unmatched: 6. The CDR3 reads CSVIGTSGRANTGELFF. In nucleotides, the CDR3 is TGCAGCGTCATTGGGACTAGCGGGAGGGCCAACACCGGGGAGCTGTTTTTT.

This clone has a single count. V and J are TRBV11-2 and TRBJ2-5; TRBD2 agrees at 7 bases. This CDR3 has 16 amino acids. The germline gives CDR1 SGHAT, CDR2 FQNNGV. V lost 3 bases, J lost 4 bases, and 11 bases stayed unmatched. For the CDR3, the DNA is TGTGCCAGCAGCTTCGGGGGGTTGGGAGAAAGAGAGACCCAGTACTTC. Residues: CASSFGGLGERETQYF. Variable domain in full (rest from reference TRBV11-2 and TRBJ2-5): EAGVAQSPRYKIIEKRQSVAFWCNPISGHATLYWYQQILGQGPKLLIQFQNNGVVDDSQLPKDRFSAERLKGVDSTLKIQPAKLEDSAVYLCASSFGGLGERETQYFGPGTRLLVL.

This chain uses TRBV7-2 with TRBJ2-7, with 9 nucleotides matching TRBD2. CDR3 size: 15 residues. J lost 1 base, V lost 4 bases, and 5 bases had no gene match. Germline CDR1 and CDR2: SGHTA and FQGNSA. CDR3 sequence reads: CASSSGLARSYEQYF. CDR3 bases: TGTGCCAGCAGCTCGGGACTAGCAAGGTCCTACGAGCAGTACTTC.

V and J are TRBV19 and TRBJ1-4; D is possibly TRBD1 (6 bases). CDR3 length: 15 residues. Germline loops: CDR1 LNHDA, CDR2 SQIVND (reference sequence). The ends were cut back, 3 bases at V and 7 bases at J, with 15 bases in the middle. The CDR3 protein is CASSMVQGRGEKLFF. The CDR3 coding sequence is TGTGCCAGTAGTATGGTACAGGGACGCGGTGAAAAACTGTTTTTT.

The CDR3 DNA is TGTGCCAGCAGCGTGCGGGGGGGTGCCTACAATGAGCAGTTCTTC. Residues: CASSVRGGAYNEQFF. The V call is TRBV5-4, the J call TRBJ2-1, with TRBD2 matching over 9 bases. Germline V gene lookup returns CDR1 SGHNT and CDR2 YYREEE (reference sequence). CDR3 length: 15 amino acids. J was trimmed by 2 bases and V by 4 bases; bases with no gene match: 4.

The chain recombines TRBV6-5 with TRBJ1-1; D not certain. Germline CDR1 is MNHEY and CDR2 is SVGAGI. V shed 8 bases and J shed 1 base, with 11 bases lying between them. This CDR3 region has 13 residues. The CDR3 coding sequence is TGTGCCAGCTCCTTGGGAGGGAACACTGAAGCTTTCTTT. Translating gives CASSLGGNTEAFF.

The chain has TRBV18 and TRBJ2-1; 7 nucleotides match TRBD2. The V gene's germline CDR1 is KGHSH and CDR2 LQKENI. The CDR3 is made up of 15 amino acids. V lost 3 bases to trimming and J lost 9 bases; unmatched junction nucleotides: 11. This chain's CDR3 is CASSPSRTRHSEQFF. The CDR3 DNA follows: TGTGCCAGCTCACCGTCCCGGACTAGGCACAGTGAGCAGTTCTTC.

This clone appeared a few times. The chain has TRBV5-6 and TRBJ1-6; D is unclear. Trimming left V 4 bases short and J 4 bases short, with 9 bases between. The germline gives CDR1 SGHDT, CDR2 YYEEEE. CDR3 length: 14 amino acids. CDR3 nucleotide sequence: TGTGCCAGCAGCCCAAGACGGTATAATTCACCCCTCCACTTT. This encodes CASSPRRYNSPLHF. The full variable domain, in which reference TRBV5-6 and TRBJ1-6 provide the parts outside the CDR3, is DAGVTQSPTHLIKTRGQQVTLRCSPKSGHDTVSWYQQALGQGPQFIFQYYEEEERQRGNFPDRFSGHQFPNYSSELNVNALLLGDSALYLCASSPRRYNSPLHFGNGTRLTVT.